Listed below are T cell receptor beta chains from one sample, sequenced in a study of OX40 agonist ivuxolimab in advanced cancers. The data were produced by immunoSEQ multiplex PCR, yet TCRdb's version contains in-frame clones alone and is incomplete. Seen here are about 88,000 clones, about 87% observed once, and the top ten hold around 1.5%. Sequencing used CD4+ or CD8+ T cells sorted from blood, obtained in a trial of the OX40 agonist ivuxolimab. These receptors were collected from an adult with an advanced solid tumor such as melanoma, head and neck, liver or kidney cancer. Each CDR3 is given with its conserved first and last residue. D genes are given only for firm matches. Part of the rows lack a size; the others show once, few, many or a class for expanded clones.

J: TRBJ2-1
V: TRBV7-2
size: NA
D: TRBD2
DNA: TGTGCCAGCAGCTTCGCCGGGACTAGGAGCTCCTACAATGAGCAGTTCTTC
CDR3: CASSFAGTRSSYNEQFF

J: TRBJ2-3
V: TRBV10-1
size: once
D: NA
DNA: TGCGCCAGCAGTGAGTGGGTCGGGGATACGCAGTATTTT
CDR3: CASSEWVGDTQYF

J: TRBJ2-2
V: TRBV5-4
size: once
D: NA
DNA: TGTGCCAGCAGCTTTTCGGGGGCAAACACCGGGGAGCTGTTTTTT
CDR3: CASSFSGANTGELFF

J: TRBJ1-2
V: TRBV5-1
size: few
D: NA
DNA: TGCGCCAGCAGCTTGTGGACCATGAGTGGGGCTAACTATGGCTACACCTTC
CDR3: CASSLWTMSGANYGYTF

J: TRBJ1-4
V: TRBV7-2
size: NA
D: NA
DNA: TGTGCCAGCAGCCCGGAGGGTCGCATCGGGGAAAAACTGTTTTTT
CDR3: CASSPEGRIGEKLFF

J: TRBJ2-7
V: TRBV28
size: NA
D: NA
DNA: TGTGCCAGCAGTCGTCTCTACGAGCAGTACTTC
CDR3: CASSRLYEQYF

J: TRBJ2-3
V: TRBV7-2
size: NA
D: NA
DNA: TGTGCCAGCAGCCCTCAGGTGGGGGCTAAAGATACGCAGTATTTT
CDR3: CASSPQVGAKDTQYF

J: TRBJ2-7
V: TRBV7-9
size: NA
D: NA
DNA: TGTGCCAGCAGTCTCACAGGGAGCGCCTACGAGCAGTACTTC
CDR3: CASSLTGSAYEQYF

J: TRBJ1-3
V: TRBV6-1
size: NA
D: NA
DNA: TGTGCCAGCAGTGAACAGGGATCTGGAAACACCATATATTTT
CDR3: CASSEQGSGNTIYF

J: TRBJ1-1
V: TRBV18
size: NA
D: NA
DNA: TGTGCCAGCTCACCCAACAAAAACACTGAAGCTTTCTTT
CDR3: CASSPNKNTEAFF

J: TRBJ1-1
V: TRBV6-5
size: NA
D: NA
DNA: TGTGCCAGCACCGAAAGGTCCATGAACACTGAAGCTTTCTTT
CDR3: CASTERSMNTEAFF